This passage covers 18 T cell receptor beta chains from one sample sequenced in a study of cytomegalovirus exposure and HLA in healthy donors. Vbeta (60) and Jbeta (13) primers were used in the PCR. The assay was immunoSEQ multiplex PCR, and TCRdb's table has in-frame clones only and misses some. Of some 200,000 clones in the sample, 80% to 85% were seen once. The specimen sequenced was PBMCs. These receptor sequences come from a woman younger than 35 in good health and CMV-seronegative.

This clone has only one observation. The gene calls are TRBV29-1 and TRBJ1-1, with D tentatively TRBD1 (5 bases). The ends were cut back, 1 base at V and 6 bases at J, with 12 bases in the middle. This CDR3 region has 13 residues. Germline assignment: CDR1 SQVTM and CDR2 ANQGSEA. The CDR3: CSVEGWGGPEAFF. In DNA form, the CDR3 reads TGCAGCGTTGAAGGGTGGGGGGGACCTGAAGCTTTCTTT.

This clone was seen a few times. The rearrangement uses TRBV10-2 and TRBJ2-7; 8 bases map to TRBD2. Germline assignment: CDR1 WSHSY and CDR2 SAAADI. V dropped 2 bases and J dropped 2; count of bases not matched to a gene: 5. CDR3 length equals 15 residues. This CDR3 is CASSEPSGGAYEQYV. Written as DNA, the CDR3 is TGCGCCAGCAGTGAGCCCAGCGGGGGAGCCTACGAGCAGTACGTC.

The chain is built from TRBV28 and TRBJ2-2; 9 nucleotides agree with TRBD2. The germline gives CDR1 MDHEN, CDR2 SYDVKM. This CDR3 region has 16 residues. Trimming took 2 bases from V and 4 from J; bases not matched to a gene: 5. DNA of the CDR3: TGTGCCAGCAGTTTAGCACTAGCGGGCCGCACCGGGGAGCTGTTTTTT. It specifies CASSLALAGRTGELFF.

V is TRBV29-1 and J is TRBJ2-1; TRBD2 matches at 9 bases. The germline gives CDR1 SQVTM, CDR2 ANQGSEA. CDR3 length: 12 amino acids. V trimming: 4 bases; J trimming: 10 bases; junction bases outside the gene matches: 5. The DNA for the CDR3 is TGCAGCGTTGGTAGCGGGAGTGGCGAGCAGTTCTTC. This codes for CSVGSGSGEQFF.

The rearrangement links TRBV7-2 to TRBJ2-3; TRBD1 matches 9 bases. Trimming at V came to 1 base and at J to 6 bases, leaving 5 bases not matched to a gene. The CDR3 loop spans 15 amino acids. The V gene's germline CDR1 is SGHTA and CDR2 FQGNSA. The CDR3 DNA follows: TGTGCCAGCAGCTTAGTGGGACAGGGAATGGATACGCAGTATTTT. Translating it yields CASSLVGQGMDTQYF.

This chain connects TRBV19 to TRBJ2-7, with 8 bases fitting TRBD1. This CDR3 has 14 amino acids. Per germline, CDR1 LNHDA and CDR2 SQIVND (reference sequence). V was pared by 2 bases and J by 2 bases, with 2 bases of the junction left unmatched. CDR3 amino acids: CASSITGGPYEQYF. CDR3 bases: TGTGCCAGTAGTATAACAGGGGGTCCCTACGAGCAGTACTTC.

The chain uses TRBV6-5 and TRBJ2-1; D is possibly TRBD1 (5 bases). V dropped 6 bases and J dropped 0 bases, with 15 bases sitting between them. Looked up from germline, CDR1 is MNHEY and CDR2 is SVGAGI. The CDR3 contains 16 residues. This CDR3 is CASSYDRQFSYNEQFF. CDR3 DNA: TGTGCCAGCAGCTACGATAGACAGTTCTCCTACAATGAGCAGTTCTTC.

V is TRBV13 and J is TRBJ2-5; D may be TRBD2 (5 bases). The germline V and J ends were trimmed by 0 bases and 4 bases, with 6 bases remaining between them. CDR1 is PRHDT, CDR2 FYEKMQ, per germline (reference sequence). The CDR3 has 13 amino acids. The chain's CDR3 is CASSLGAVETQYF. CDR3 nucleotide sequence: TGTGCCAGCAGCTTAGGAGCGGTAGAGACCCAGTACTTC.

The rearrangement joins TRBV27 to TRBJ2-3; 7 bases map to TRBD1. CDR1 is MNHEY, CDR2 SMNVEV, per germline (reference sequence). This CDR3 spans 16 amino acids. J was trimmed by 5 bases and V by 2 bases; bases with no gene match: 10. This CDR3 reads CASSLVVRGWEDTQYF. CDR3 nucleotides: TGTGCCAGCAGTTTAGTGGTCAGGGGGTGGGAAGATACGCAGTATTTT.

The CDR3 DNA follows: TGTGCCAGCAGCGTAGCAGGACTAGCGGGTATTAATGAGCAGTTCTTC. It is translated as CASSVAGLAGINEQFF. The chain has TRBV9 and TRBJ2-1, with 11 bases matching TRBD2. Per the germline V gene, CDR1 is SGDLS and CDR2 is YYNGEE. Losses at the gene ends were 0 bases for V and 7 bases for J; bases not matched to a gene: 6. This CDR3 is built from 16 residues.

This clone appeared a single time. V is TRBV18 and J is TRBJ2-7; 13 nucleotides line up with TRBD2. This CDR3 contains 17 residues. Looked up from germline, CDR1 is KGHSH and CDR2 is LQKENI. J lost 2 bases, V lost 4 bases, and 8 bases had no gene match. CDR3 protein: CASSQVTSGRNPYEQYF. In DNA form, the CDR3 reads TGTGCCAGCTCACAAGTGACTAGCGGGAGGAACCCCTACGAGCAGTACTTC.

This clone appeared once. The chain carries TRBV25-1 and TRBJ2-7, with a tentative D call TRBD1 (6 bases). The CDR3 has 14 amino acids. Between the trimmed V and J ends, which lost 0 bases and 3 bases, there was a span of 9 bases. Looked up from germline, CDR1 is MGHDK and CDR2 is SYGVNS. CDR3 DNA sequence: TGTGCCAGCAGTGAATACGTAGGGGGCTACGAGCAGTACTTC. Amino acids: CASSEYVGGYEQYF.

This clone was detected once. The rearrangement uses TRBV19 and TRBJ1-5; TRBD1 is a possible D gene (5 bases). The CDR3 consists of 16 residues. Between the trimmed V and J ends, which lost 2 bases and 0 bases, there was a span of 11 bases. The germline gives CDR1 LNHDA, CDR2 SQIVND (reference sequence). CDR3 nucleotides: TGTGCCAGTAGTATACAGGCAGGGAATAGCAATCAGCCCCAGCATTTT. Amino acids: CASSIQAGNSNQPQHF.

The V gene is TRBV27, the J gene TRBJ2-3, with 14 nucleotides matching TRBD2. CDR3 length: 17 amino acids. The J segment lost 8 bases and the V segment lost 5 bases, leaving 12 bases of the junction unmatched. Per the germline V gene, CDR1 is MNHEY and CDR2 is SMNVEV (reference sequence). The CDR3: CASSDRLAGGPRATQYF. The CDR3 nucleotides read TGTGCCAGCAGTGACCGACTAGCGGGAGGGCCCCGAGCTACGCAGTATTTT.

This clone was seen just once. The rearrangement uses TRBV5-8 and TRBJ2-5; a weak D match, TRBD2 (6 bases). Trimming took 1 base from V and 5 from J, leaving 18 bases between them. CDR3 length: 16 amino acids. From germline, CDR1 is SGHTS and CDR2 YDEGEE. CDR3 residues: CASSLFRGSGGETQYF. DNA for the CDR3: TGTGCCAGCAGCTTGTTCCGGGGGTCCGGCGGTGAGACCCAGTACTTC.

This clone was observed at least ten times. The chain couples TRBV25-1 to TRBJ1-4, with D unresolved. CDR1 MGHDK and CDR2 SYGVNS come from the germline V gene. V was trimmed by 1 base and J by 0 bases, leaving 6 bases between them. The length of the CDR3 is 15 residues. CDR3 region: CASSESRATNEKLFF. The DNA of the CDR3 is TGTGCCAGCAGTGAATCTCGAGCAACTAATGAAAAACTGTTTTTT.

The chain couples TRBV4-2 to TRBJ2-6; TRBD1 aligns across 8 bases. Germline CDR1 is LGHNA and CDR2 is YNFKEQ. The CDR3 extends over 17 amino acids. Trimming took 4 bases from V and 0 from J; bases not matched to a gene: 5. CDR3 amino acids: CASSLRTGSSGANVLTF. CDR3 nucleotide sequence: TGTGCCAGCAGCCTCCGGACAGGGTCCTCTGGGGCCAACGTCCTGACTTTC.

V usage is TRBV6-5 and J usage is TRBJ1-1, with D tentatively TRBD1 (6 bases). The CDR3 is 13 residues long. The V end was cut by 8 bases, the J end by 5 bases, with 15 bases between. Germline V gene sequence: CDR1 MNHEY, CDR2 SVGAGI. CDR3 sequence (DNA): TGTGCCAGCTCCCCCAGGGGCAGAACTGAAGCTTTCTTT. Translating gives CASSPRGRTEAFF.